This T cell receptor (beta chain) derives from a study of molecular identifiers for immune sequencing clone quantification. The CDR3 consists of 16 residues. MiXCR was run by TCRdb on the PCR reads, yielding one entry per CDR3 protein. The sample records about 640,000 distinct CDR3 sequences, about 20% being singletons. The sample holds a few counts of this clonotype. This rearrangement joins TRBV3-2 to TRBJ2-3; the table's D call, TRBD2, has no DNA check behind it. TRBV3-2 is described as a pseudogene. Sequenced input: naive CD8+ T cells from blood, with Jurkat cell RNA spiked in. Sample subset: FACS-sorted CD8+CD4-CCR7+CD45RA+ naive T cells. The sequence was collected from a human donor in good health. Some libraries in this study had Jurkat cell RNA spiked in. CDR3 DNA sequence: TGTGCCAGCAGCCAAGATGGGCGGGCCACACAAACACCGCAGTATTTT. Amino acids: CASSQDGRATQTPQYF.